This T cell receptor (beta chain) came from a study of CD8 T cells in Susac syndrome. Random hexamers served to reverse transcribe roughly 0.45 to 1 ug RNA. The amplification used immunoSEQ multiplex PCR on TCR beta CDR3; it spanned 54 Vbeta and 13 Jbeta. TCRdb re-analysed the immunoSEQ multiplex PCR reads in MiXCR, keeping a single row per CDR3 protein. In the table there are 55,000 to 85,000 distinct CDR3 sequences, nearly 96% of which are singletons. Per germline, CDR1 LGHDT and CDR2 YNNKEL (reference sequence). The CDR3 is 12 amino acids. Trimming took 1 base from V and 6 from J, leaving 4 bases between them.

This TCR came from a human donor with multiple sclerosis. The chain carries TRBV3-1 and TRBJ2-1; D unresolved. What was sequenced was CD4+ T cells from PBMCs. CDR3 DNA sequence: TGTGCCAGCAGCCAAGGTACCAATGAGCAGTTCTTC. It translates to CASSQGTNEQFF.